These 2 T cell receptor beta chains came from one sample sequenced in a study of T cells in tuberculosis. The assay was immunoSEQ multiplex PCR, and TCRdb's table has in-frame clones only and misses some. This table has tens of thousands of clones, 90% to 95% appearing once. The time point: new active TB diagnosis, blood taken before or within 7 days of starting treatment. The material sequenced was PBMCs, taken at tuberculosis diagnosis. Source of these receptors: an adult with tuberculosis. Some clones in this sample may be carry-over from other donors' samples.

V usage is TRBV19 and J usage is TRBJ2-7, with D possibly matching TRBD1 (5 bases). This CDR3 spans 13 amino acids. The V gene lost 4 bases and the J gene lost 5 bases, with 12 bases spanning the gap. Germline lookup yields CDR1 LNHDA and CDR2 SQIVND (reference sequence). This chain's CDR3 is CASSRGRVDEQYF. CDR3 sequence (DNA): TGTGCCAGTAGTAGGGGCAGGGTCGACGAGCAGTACTTC.

About this clone itself: Other DNA sequences in this specimen translate into the identical CDR3. The chain carries TRBV5-4 and TRBJ2-7; 11 bases agree with TRBD2. Germline-derived CDR1 and CDR2 are SGHNT and YYREEE (reference sequence). The V and J ends lost 4 bases and 3 bases, in that order; junction bases with no gene match: 3. The length of the CDR3 is 14 residues. DNA of the CDR3: TGTGCCAGCAGCCCGGGGACTAGCGGCTACGAGCAGTACTTC. Translation gives CASSPGTSGYEQYF.